This T cell receptor (beta chain) was sequenced in a study of T cell repertoires in cytomegalovirus infection. Study as a whole: Indicated by public TCR beta signatures were CMV infection and matching HLA type.

This CDR3 region has 14 residues. V shed 0 bases and J shed 7 bases, with 13 bases lying between them. The germline V gene encodes CDR1 MGHRA and CDR2 YSYEKL. There are a few counts of this clonotype. Its antigen is as yet unknown. General study points: CMV-specific TCR beta clonotypes restricted by HLA-C dominated the ex vivo response.

TCRdb redid the calling of the reads with MiXCR, one entry per CDR3 protein. The sample lists nearly 450,000 distinct CDR3 sequences; roughly 30% were seen once. The sequence was collected from a human donor in good health (CMV status not recorded). Some clones in this sample may be carry-over from other donors' samples. Sequencing was performed on PBMCs. The chain joins TRBV4-1 to TRBJ2-7; D not resolved. Here the CDR3 DNA reads TGCGCCAGCAGCCAAGAGAGTGTGCGCTCTGAGCAGTACTTC. Amino acid sequence: CASSQESVRSEQYF.